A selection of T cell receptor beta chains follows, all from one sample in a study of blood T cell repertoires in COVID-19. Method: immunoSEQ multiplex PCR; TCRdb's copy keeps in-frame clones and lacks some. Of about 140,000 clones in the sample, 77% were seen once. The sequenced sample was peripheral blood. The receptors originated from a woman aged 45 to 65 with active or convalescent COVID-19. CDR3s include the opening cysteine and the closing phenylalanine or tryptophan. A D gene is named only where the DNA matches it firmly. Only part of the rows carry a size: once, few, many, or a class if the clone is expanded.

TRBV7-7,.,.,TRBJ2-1,CASSLSLGAPYNEQFF,TGTGCCAGCAGCTTAAGTTTAGGGGCACCTTACAATGAGCAGTTCTTC
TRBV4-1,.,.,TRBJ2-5,CASSQEYRVQETQYF,TGCGCCAGCAGCCAAGAATACAGGGTTCAAGAGACCCAGTACTTC
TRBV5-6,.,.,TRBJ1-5,CASSWWTDSNQPQHF,TGTGCCAGCAGCTGGTGGACAGATAGCAATCAGCCCCAGCATTTT
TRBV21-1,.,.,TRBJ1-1,CASSPRGDNTEAFF,TGTGCCAGCAGCCCGCGAGGAGACAACACTGAAGCTTTCTTT
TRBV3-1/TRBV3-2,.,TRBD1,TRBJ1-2,CASSSPSRGQPNYGYTF,TGTGCCAGCAGCTCCCCCTCAAGGGGACAGCCAAACTATGGCTACACCTTC
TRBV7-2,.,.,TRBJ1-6,CASSLAEGVRSPLHF,TGTGCCAGCAGCTTAGCCGAGGGAGTACGTTCACCCCTCCACTTT
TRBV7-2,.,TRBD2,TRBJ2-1,CASSPNIFSGSSYNEQFF,TGTGCCAGCAGCCCTAATATCTTCAGCGGGAGCTCCTACAATGAGCAGTTCTTC
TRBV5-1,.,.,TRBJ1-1,CATRTGMDTEAFF,TGCGCCACCAGAACAGGGATGGACACTGAAGCTTTCTTT
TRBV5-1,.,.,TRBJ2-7,CASSLARVRDDEQYF,TGCGCCAGCAGCTTGGCCCGGGTCCGCGACGACGAGCAGTACTTC
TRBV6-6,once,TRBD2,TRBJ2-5,CASSPSGGPPGRQETQYF,TGTGCCAGCAGTCCGAGCGGGGGCCCCCCCGGGAGGCAAGAGACCCAGTACTTC
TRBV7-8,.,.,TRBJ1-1,CASSLELGATEAFF,TGTGCCAGCAGCTTAGAGCTGGGGGCCACTGAAGCTTTCTTT
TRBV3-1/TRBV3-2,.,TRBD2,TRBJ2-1,CASSEGASGDYEQFF,TGTGCCAGCAGTGAGGGGGCTAGCGGGGACTATGAGCAGTTCTTC
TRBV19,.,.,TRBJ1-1,CASSIFGTEAFF,TGTGCCAGTAGTATATTCGGCACTGAAGCTTTCTTT
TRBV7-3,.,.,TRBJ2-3,CASSAGLISTDTQYF,TGTGCCAGCAGCGCGGGGCTTATTAGCACAGATACGCAGTATTTT
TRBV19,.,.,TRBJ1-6,CASSIGTRNYNSPLHF,TGTGCCAGTAGTATAGGCACCAGGAACTATAATTCACCCCTCCACTTT
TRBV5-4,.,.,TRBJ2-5,CASSANRLQETQYF,TGTGCCAGCAGCGCGAACAGGTTACAAGAGACCCAGTACTTC
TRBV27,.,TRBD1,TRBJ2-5,CASSLSRQGARETQYF,TGTGCCAGCAGTTTATCGCGACAGGGGGCAAGGGAGACCCAGTACTTC
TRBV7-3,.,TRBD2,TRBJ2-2,CASSLNYAGGPGRTGELFF,TGTGCCAGCAGCTTGAATTATGCGGGAGGGCCGGGAAGAACCGGGGAGCTGTTTTTT
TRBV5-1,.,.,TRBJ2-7,CASSFSGSSYEQYF,TGCGCCAGCAGCTTCTCAGGGTCCTCATACGAGCAGTACTTC
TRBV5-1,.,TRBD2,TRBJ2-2,CASSPGLAEGTGELFF,TGCGCCAGCAGCCCGGGACTAGCGGAGGGCACCGGGGAGCTGTTTTTT
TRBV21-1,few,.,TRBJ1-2,CASRLMGQGEVSYGYTF,TGTGCCAGCAGATTGATGGGACAGGGGGAAGTGAGCTATGGCTACACCTTC
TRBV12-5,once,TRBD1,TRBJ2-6,CASGLVSAVQGTGGSSSGANVLTF,TGTGCTAGTGGTTTGGTATCCGCGGTGCAGGGTACAGGGGGTAGCAGCTCTGGGGCCAACGTCCTGACTTTC
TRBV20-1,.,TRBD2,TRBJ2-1,CSASTQRGDLPYSYNEQFF,TGCAGTGCTAGTACCCAGCGGGGGGACCTACCCTACTCCTACAATGAGCAGTTCTTC
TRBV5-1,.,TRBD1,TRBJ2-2,CASSFSTGSAGELFF,TGCGCCAGCAGCTTTTCGACAGGGTCCGCCGGGGAGCTGTTTTTT
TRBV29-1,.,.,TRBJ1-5,CSVETGRVDQPQHF,TGCAGCGTTGAAACAGGCAGGGTAGATCAGCCCCAGCATTTT
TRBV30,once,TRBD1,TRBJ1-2,CAWSLDRGFYGYTF,TGTGCCTGGAGCTTGGACAGGGGGTTTTATGGCTACACCTTC
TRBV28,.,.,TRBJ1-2,CASSPETEWKGYTF,TGTGCCAGCAGCCCCGAAACGGAGTGGAAAGGCTACACCTTC
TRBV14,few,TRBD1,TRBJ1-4,CASSPGTGGVTNEKLFF,TGTGCCAGCAGTCCCGGGACAGGAGGAGTAACTAATGAAAAACTGTTTTTT
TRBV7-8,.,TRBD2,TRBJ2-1,CASSLVPASGRGHEQFF,TGTGCCAGCAGCTTAGTTCCGGCTAGCGGGAGAGGGCATGAGCAGTTCTTC
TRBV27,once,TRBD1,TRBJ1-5,CASSPGQGGQPQHF,TGTGCCAGCAGCCCGGGACAGGGAGGTCAGCCCCAGCATTTT
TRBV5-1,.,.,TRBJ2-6,CASSLPQISSGANVLTF,TGCGCCAGCAGCTTGCCCCAGATATCCTCTGGGGCCAACGTCCTGACTTTC
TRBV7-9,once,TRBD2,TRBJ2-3,CASSRGAGEGTDTQYF,TGTGCCAGCAGCCGCGGCGCGGGGGAGGGCACAGATACGCAGTATTTT
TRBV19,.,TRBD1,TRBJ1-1,CATSRDSEFTEAFF,TGTGCCACCTCCCGGGACAGCGAATTCACTGAAGCTTTCTTT
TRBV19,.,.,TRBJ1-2,CCPASELYGYTF,TGTTGCCCGGCGAGCGAACTTTATGGCTACACCTTC
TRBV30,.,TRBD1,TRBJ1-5,CAWSGGTGQGQPQHF,TGTGCCTGGAGCGGGGGGACAGGGCAAGGTCAGCCCCAGCATTTT
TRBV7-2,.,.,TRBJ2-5,CASSSPPGETQYF,TGTGCCAGCAGTTCTCCACCGGGGGAGACCCAGTACTTC
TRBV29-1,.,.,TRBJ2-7,CSVEGGVNEQYF,TGCAGCGTTGAAGGCGGAGTCAACGAGCAGTACTTC
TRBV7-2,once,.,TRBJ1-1,CASSKGAVAFF,TGTGCCAGCAGTAAAGGGGCGGTAGCTTTCTTT
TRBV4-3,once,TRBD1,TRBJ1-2,CASSQAPGGGNGYTF,TGCGCCAGCAGCCAAGCCCCAGGGGGCGGGAATGGCTACACCTTC
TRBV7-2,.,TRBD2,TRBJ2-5,CASSHRLLAGGETQYF,TGTGCCAGCAGCCACCGCTTACTAGCGGGGGGAGAGACCCAGTACTTC
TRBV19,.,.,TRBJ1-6,CASSESTAAGMSPLHF,TGTGCCAGTAGTGAATCCACCGCGGCAGGGATGTCACCCCTCCACTTT
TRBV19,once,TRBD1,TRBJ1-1,CASSIRVKGARDTEAFF,TGTGCCAGTAGTATACGCGTCAAGGGGGCGCGGGACACTGAAGCTTTCTTT
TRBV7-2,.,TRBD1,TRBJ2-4,CASSGGQPKNIQYF,TGTGCCAGCAGCGGGGGACAGCCCAAAAACATTCAGTACTTC
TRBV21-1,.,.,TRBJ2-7,CASSRCSGDGESSYEQYF,TGTGCCAGCAGCAGGTGTAGCGGTGACGGAGAGAGCTCCTACGAGCAGTACTTC
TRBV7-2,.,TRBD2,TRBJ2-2,CASSPPSGANTGELFF,TGTGCCAGCAGCCCCCCTAGCGGGGCGAACACCGGGGAGCTGTTTTTT
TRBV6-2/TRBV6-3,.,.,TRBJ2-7,CASSYGATSTYEQYF,TGTGCCAGCAGTTACGGGGCAACTTCGACCTACGAGCAGTACTTC
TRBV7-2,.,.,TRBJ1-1,CVSRATRGANTEAFF,TGTGTTAGCCGGGCGACCCGGGGGGCGAACACTGAAGCTTTCTTT
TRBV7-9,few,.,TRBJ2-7,CASSHSPREYEQYF,TGTGCCAGCAGCCACAGCCCTAGGGAGTACGAGCAGTACTTC
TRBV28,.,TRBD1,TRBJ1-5,CASEQGTGNGQPQHF,TGTGCCAGCGAGCAGGGGACAGGGAATGGTCAGCCCCAGCATTTT
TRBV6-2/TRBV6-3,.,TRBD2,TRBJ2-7,CASSPPRVAGGLAYEQYF,TGTGCCAGCAGTCCACCGCGGGTAGCGGGAGGTCTTGCCTACGAGCAGTACTTC
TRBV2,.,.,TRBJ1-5,CASSAELDQPQHF,TGTGCCAGCAGTGCGGAGCTTGATCAGCCCCAGCATTTT
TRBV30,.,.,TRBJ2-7,CAWSLGDYEQYF,TGTGCCTGGAGTCTAGGGGACTACGAGCAGTACTTC